This TCR beta chain was obtained from a study of siplizumab effects on memory and regulatory T cells. The method was immunoSEQ multiplex PCR; TCRdb's version includes in-frame clones alone and lacks a portion of them. The sample records some 100,000 clones, under 95% being singletons. This CDR3 contains 16 residues. Germline V gene lookup returns CDR1 LNHDA and CDR2 SQIVND (reference sequence). V was pared by 0 bases and J by 0 bases, with 9 bases between. The V and J genes are TRBV19 and TRBJ2-1, with D possibly matching TRBD2 (5 bases). The sequenced material came from CD8+ T cells sorted from blood. This TCR derives from a human donor in good health. The CDR3, as DNA: TGTGCCAGTAGTATAGAGCCGGGATTCTCCTACAATGAGCAGTTCTTC. Residues: CASSIEPGFSYNEQFF.